This T cell receptor beta chain was captured in a study of cytomegalovirus exposure and HLA in healthy donors. For the study at large: T cells numbering 150 million to 200 million yielded more than 95 million unique TCR beta sequences in an earlier analysis. General observations from the study: What a later analysis reportedly showed was that an Asian-associated ancestry cluster had fewer N-insertions than the roughly 670-donor mean. For most TCR beta V segments, an earlier analysis put the productive rate at about 87% or about 30% of the time.

As to this clone: What it binds is not known.

The study ran its PCR with 60 Vbeta and 13 Jbeta primers. Repertoires were generated with immunoSEQ multiplex PCR, while TCRdb's copy carries only in-frame clones and drops some. The sample consists of a few hundred thousand clones, less than 85% of them appearing once. Sequencing was performed on PBMCs. The clonotype originates from a girl aged 2 to 9 in good health and CMV-seronegative.

For the CDR3, the DNA is TGTGCCTGGAGTGATGATCTACTCCACGACTACGAGCAGTACTTC. It translates to CAWSDDLLHDYEQYF. J is TRBJ2-5 and V is TRBV30; D is undetermined. The DNA end is a closer match to TRBJ2-7, so the J assignment may be wrong. The CDR3 extends over 15 amino acids. Germline V lookup: CDR1 GTSNPN, CDR2 SVGIG (reference sequence).